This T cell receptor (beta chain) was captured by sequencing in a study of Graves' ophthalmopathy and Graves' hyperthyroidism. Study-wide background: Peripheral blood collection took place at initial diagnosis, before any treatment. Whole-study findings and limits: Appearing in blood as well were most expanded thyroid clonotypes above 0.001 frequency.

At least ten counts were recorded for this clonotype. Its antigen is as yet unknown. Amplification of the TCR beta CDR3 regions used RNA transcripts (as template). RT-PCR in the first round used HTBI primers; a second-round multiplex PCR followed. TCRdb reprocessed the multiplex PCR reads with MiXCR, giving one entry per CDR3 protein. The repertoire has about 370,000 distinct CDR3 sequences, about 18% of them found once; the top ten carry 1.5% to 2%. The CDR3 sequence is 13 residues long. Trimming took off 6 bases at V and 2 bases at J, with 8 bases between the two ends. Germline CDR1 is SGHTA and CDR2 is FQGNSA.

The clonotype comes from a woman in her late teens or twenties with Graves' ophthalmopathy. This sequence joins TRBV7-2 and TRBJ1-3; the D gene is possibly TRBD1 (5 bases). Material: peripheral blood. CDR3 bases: TGTGCCAGCAGGCGGGACGCTGGAAACACCATATATTTT. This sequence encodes CASRRDAGNTIYF.